The 18 T cell receptor beta chains in this list originate from one sample, sequenced in a study of cytomegalovirus exposure and HLA in healthy donors. Data came from immunoSEQ multiplex PCR; TCRdb stores just in-frame clones and leaves some out. The table lists 150,000 to 180,000 clones, 86% of them singletons, with about 2.2% in the top ten. The sequencing input was PBMCs. Every receptor here comes from a human donor in good health.

This rearrangement joins TRBV7-3 to TRBJ2-3, with D maybe TRBD1 (6 bases). CDR3 length equals 16 residues. The germline V and J ends were trimmed by 2 bases and 0 bases, with 12 bases remaining between them. Germline V gene data show CDR1 as SGHTA and CDR2 as FQGTGA. CDR3 DNA: TGTGCCAGCAGCTTATTAGGGGGTGGTAGCACAGATACGCAGTATTTT. This sequence encodes CASSLLGGGSTDTQYF. Filled out from reference TRBV7-3 and TRBJ2-3, the complete variable domain reads GAGVSQTPSNKVTEKGKYVELRCDPISGHTALYWYRQSLGQGPEFLIYFQGTGAADDSGLPNDRFFAVRPEGSVSTLKIQRTERGDSAVYLCASSLLGGGSTDTQYFGPGTRLTVL.

This clone showed up just once. The chain is built from TRBV7-8 and TRBJ2-5; D gene uncertain. V shed 1 base and J shed 4 bases, with 22 bases lying between them. Germline V gives CDR1 SGHVS, CDR2 FQNEAQ. CDR3 length: 18 amino acids. In DNA, the CDR3 is TGTGCCAGCAGCTTAGTACAGTTTGATGGGTTGGCAGGAGAGACCCAGTACTTC. This gives the protein CASSLVQFDGLAGETQYF.

The chain uses TRBV19 and TRBJ1-2; TRBD1 agrees at 8 bases. The CDR3 extends over 13 amino acids. V gave up 6 bases and J gave up 6 bases; unmatched junction bases: 6. The V gene's germline CDR1 is LNHDA and CDR2 SQIVND (reference sequence). The CDR3 DNA follows: TGTGCCAGTAGCAGACAGGGGAACAATGGCTACACCTTC. It translates to CASSRQGNNGYTF.

The genes are TRBV5-4 and TRBJ1-2; unclear D gene. This CDR3 is 11 amino acids long. Trimming removed 4 bases at V and 7 bases at J, with 8 bases between. Germline V gene sequence: CDR1 SGHNT, CDR2 YYREEE (reference sequence). This chain's CDR3 is CASSLGGGYTF. The DNA for the CDR3 is TGTGCCAGCAGCCTGGGCGGTGGCTACACCTTC.

The rearrangement uses TRBV20-1 and TRBJ1-2, with unresolved D. The CDR3 sequence is 11 residues long. Trimming shortened V by 3 bases and J by 5 bases, and 7 bases separated the two germline ends. The germline V gene encodes CDR1 DFQATT and CDR2 SNEGSKA (reference sequence). CDR3 sequence reads: CSARLAYGYTF. The CDR3 bases are TGCAGTGCTAGGTTGGCTTATGGCTACACCTTC.

The chain carries TRBV28 and TRBJ2-1; 9 nucleotides agree with TRBD2. Trimming at V came to 6 bases and at J to 0 bases, leaving 9 bases not matched to a gene. The CDR3 spans 17 residues. Germline assignment: CDR1 MDHEN and CDR2 SYDVKM. The DNA for the CDR3 is TGTGCCAGCAGGTCCGTTAGCGGGGGTGGCTCCTACAATGAGCAGTTCTTC. It yields the protein CASRSVSGGGSYNEQFF.

This chain links TRBV19 with TRBJ2-7, with 7 nucleotides matching TRBD1. The CDR3 is made up of 16 amino acids. CDR1 and CDR2 from the germline V gene are LNHDA and SQIVND (reference sequence). Trimming took 5 bases from V and 1 from J; bases not matched to a gene: 11. The CDR3 DNA reads as TGTGCCAGTAGTCACCTACCTGGGGACAGATCCTACGAGCAGTACTTC. This sequence encodes CASSHLPGDRSYEQYF.

The chain combines TRBV5-5 with TRBJ2-7, with D perhaps matching TRBD1 (5 bases). The V end lost 0 bases, the J end lost 3 bases, and 10 bases lay between the germline ends. The CDR3 is 14 amino acids. Per germline, CDR1 SGHKS and CDR2 YYEKEE (reference sequence). The CDR3 region has the DNA TGTGCCAGCAGCTTGGCCTTGGGGCGCTACGAGCAGTACTTC. Encoded protein: CASSLALGRYEQYF.

This clone was detected only once. This rearrangement joins TRBV6-6 to TRBJ2-7, with 10 bases aligning to TRBD2. CDR3 size: 15 residues. CDR1 MNHNY and CDR2 SVGAGI come from the germline V gene (reference sequence). With 4 bases clipped from V and 4 bases from J, the junction kept 7 bases outside the gene matches. CDR3 sequence (DNA): TGTGCCAGCAGTTGGAGCGGGGGGGATTCGTACGAGCAGTACTTC. Translated, it gives CASSWSGGDSYEQYF.

The count of this clone is one. The genes are TRBV30 and TRBJ1-5; tentatively, D is TRBD1 (5 bases). The V gene lost 4 bases and the J gene lost 6 bases, with 16 bases spanning the gap. The CDR3 is 14 residues long. CDR1 is GTSNPN, CDR2 SVGIG, per germline (reference sequence). The CDR3, as DNA: TGTGCCTGGAACTCTCCGGGGGGAGGTCAGCCCCAGCATTTT. Amino acid sequence: CAWNSPGGGQPQHF.

This clone was seen only once. The chain recombines TRBV27 with TRBJ2-7; 10 bases align to TRBD1. The junction had 7 bases not matched to a gene; V was cut back by 6 bases and J by 2 bases. CDR1 is MNHEY and CDR2 is SMNVEV in the germline V gene (reference sequence). This CDR3 comprises 15 residues. CDR3 nucleotide sequence: TGTGCCAGCAGCCCCGGACAGGGGGAGGCCTACGAGCAGTACTTC. Its protein is CASSPGQGEAYEQYF.

This chain joins TRBV2 and TRBJ1-6; D unresolved. The CDR3 is made up of 16 amino acids. V dropped 9 bases and J dropped 2 bases, with 17 bases sitting between them. Germline V gene sequence: CDR1 SNHLY, CDR2 FYNNEI. The CDR3 here is CASDHGASPYNSPLHF. As DNA, the CDR3 is TGTGCCAGTGACCACGGAGCTAGCCCCTATAATTCACCCCTCCACTTT.

This sequence joins TRBV25-1 and TRBJ2-7; 7 bases match TRBD2. Germline loops: CDR1 MGHDK, CDR2 SYGVNS. This CDR3 region has 16 residues. The V gene end was trimmed by 1 base and the J gene end by 1 base; junction bases not matched to a gene: 7. CDR3 sequence reads: CASSELWASGSYEQYF. CDR3 DNA sequence: TGTGCCAGCAGTGAATTGTGGGCTAGCGGTTCCTACGAGCAGTACTTC.

A remark on this clone: One junction end does not reproduce the germline sequence, and a read error may be involved. This chain links TRBV5-6 with TRBJ1-2; TRBD1 might be the D (5 bases). This CDR3 is built from 14 residues. CDR1 is SGHDT, CDR2 YYEEEE, per germline. CDR3: CASNLRAGNYGYTF. The CDR3 region has the DNA TGTGCCAGCAACTTGCGGGCAGGGAACTATGGCTACACCTTC.

The J gene is TRBJ2-7, the V gene TRBV7-9; the D is unclear. The CDR3 sequence is 11 residues long. V lost 6 bases and J lost 3, with 6 bases in between. From germline, CDR1 is SEHNR and CDR2 FQNEAQ (reference sequence). DNA for the CDR3: TGTGCCAGCAGTTCCCTCTACGAGCAGTACTTC. Translating gives CASSSLYEQYF.

V is TRBV30 and J is TRBJ2-3; possibly TRBD1 for D (5 bases). This CDR3 spans 14 amino acids. Trimming cost V 2 bases and J 0 bases, with 9 bases left between them. Germline values: CDR1 GTSNPN, CDR2 SVGIG (reference sequence). In DNA, the CDR3 is TGTGCCTGGAGTACAGGAGCTAGCACAGATACGCAGTATTTT. Protein sequence: CAWSTGASTDTQYF.

V usage is TRBV4-1 and J usage is TRBJ2-7; D possibly corresponds to TRBD1 (6 bases). In germline, CDR1 is MGHRA, CDR2 YSYEKL. This CDR3 comprises 14 residues. Trimming left V 2 bases short and J 3 bases short, with 11 bases between. The CDR3 here is CASSQPNRDYEQYF. CDR3 nucleotides: TGCGCCAGCAGCCAACCAAACAGGGACTACGAGCAGTACTTC.

The chain employs TRBV7-2 and TRBJ2-3; 11 bases match TRBD2. V dropped 0 bases and J dropped 0; count of bases not matched to a gene: 14. Germline CDR1 reads SGHTA; CDR2 reads FQGNSA. The CDR3 is 21 amino acids. This chain's CDR3 is CASSLAGLIAGGLSSTDTQYF. DNA of the CDR3: TGTGCCAGCAGCTTAGCGGGACTAATAGCGGGGGGGCTATCAAGCACAGATACGCAGTATTTT.